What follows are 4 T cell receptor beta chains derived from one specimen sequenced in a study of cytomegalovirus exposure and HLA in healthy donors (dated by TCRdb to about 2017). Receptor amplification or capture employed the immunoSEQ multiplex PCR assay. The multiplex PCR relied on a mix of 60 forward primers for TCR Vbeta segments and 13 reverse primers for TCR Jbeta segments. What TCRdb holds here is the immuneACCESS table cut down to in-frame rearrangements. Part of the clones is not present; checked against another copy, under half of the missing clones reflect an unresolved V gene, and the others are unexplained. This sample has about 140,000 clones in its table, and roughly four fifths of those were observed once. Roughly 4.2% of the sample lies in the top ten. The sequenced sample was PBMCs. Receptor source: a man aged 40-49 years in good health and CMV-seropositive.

The CDR3 DNA is TGCGCCAGCAGCTTGGTACCAGGGAGCGGCGGGCGGGAGGGGCAGTTCTTC. Protein product: CASSLVPGSGGREGQFF. The chain links TRBV5-1 to TRBJ2-1; 9 bases agree with TRBD2. J was trimmed by 12 bases and V by 0 bases; bases with no gene match: 16. CDR3 length: 17 amino acids. The germline CDR1 and CDR2 sequences are SGHRS and YFSETQ.

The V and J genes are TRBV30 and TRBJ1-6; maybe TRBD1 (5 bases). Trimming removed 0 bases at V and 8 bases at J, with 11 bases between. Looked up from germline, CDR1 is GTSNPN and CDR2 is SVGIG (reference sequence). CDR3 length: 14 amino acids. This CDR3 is CAWSVLREDSPLHF. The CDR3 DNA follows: TGTGCCTGGAGTGTTCTCAGGGAGGATTCACCCCTCCACTTT.

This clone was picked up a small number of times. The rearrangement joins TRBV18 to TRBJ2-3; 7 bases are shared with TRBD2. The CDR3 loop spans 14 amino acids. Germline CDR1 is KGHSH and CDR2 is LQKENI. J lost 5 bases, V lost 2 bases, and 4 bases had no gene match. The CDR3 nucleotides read TGTGCCAGCTCACCAGCGGGAGCCGGAGATACGCAGTATTTT. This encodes CASSPAGAGDTQYF.

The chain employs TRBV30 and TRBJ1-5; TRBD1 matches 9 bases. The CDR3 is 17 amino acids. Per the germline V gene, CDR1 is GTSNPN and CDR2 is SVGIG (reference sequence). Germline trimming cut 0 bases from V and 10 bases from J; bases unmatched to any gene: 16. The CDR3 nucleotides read TGTGCCTGGAGTGTACCCACGACAGGGGGTGGCTTGCCCCCCCAGCATTTT. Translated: CAWSVPTTGGGLPPQHF.